What follows are 16 T cell receptor beta chains derived from one specimen sequenced in a study of blood T cell repertoires in COVID-19. The method was immunoSEQ multiplex PCR; TCRdb's version includes in-frame clones alone and lacks a portion of them. This table holds 250,000 to 300,000 clones, roughly 85% found once. Source material: PBMCs or T cells enriched from blood (not recorded which). The receptors come from a woman between 50 and 59 years old who had been exposed to COVID-19.

This clone was observed once. The chain links TRBV15 to TRBJ1-1; D is unclear. The germline V and J ends were trimmed by 0 bases and 4 bases, with 9 bases remaining between them. The CDR3 consists of 14 residues. CDR1 LNHNV and CDR2 YYDKDF come from the germline V gene (reference sequence). CDR3 DNA sequence: TGTGCCACCAGCAGAGATAGTGAGGGCACTGAAGCTTTCTTT. Translation: CATSRDSEGTEAFF. Based on the CDR3 plus reference TRBV15 and TRBJ1-1, the full variable domain is DAMVIQNPRYQVTQFGKPVTLSCSQTLNHNVMYWYQQKSSQAPKLLFHYYDKDFNNEADTPDNFQSRRPNTSFCFLDIRSPGLGDTAMYLCATSRDSEGTEAFFGQGTRLTVV.

The chain has TRBV30 and TRBJ1-2; D is perhaps TRBD1 (5 bases). V was trimmed by 6 bases and J by 4 bases, leaving 12 bases between them. There are 12 residues in the CDR3. Germline V CDR1 and CDR2: GTSNPN, SVGIG (reference sequence). The CDR3 loop is CACPDTRYGYTF. In nucleotides, the CDR3 is TGTGCCTGCCCGGACACTCGCTATGGCTACACCTTC.

The chain employs TRBV4-1 and TRBJ1-2; perhaps TRBD1 as D (5 bases). Germline V CDR1 and CDR2: MGHRA, YSYEKL. The CDR3 runs 15 residues. V gave up 0 bases and J gave up 4 bases, with 12 bases separating them. In DNA, the CDR3 is TGCGCCAGCAGCCAAGACCTGGGGGGAATCTATGGCTACACCTTC. This codes for CASSQDLGGIYGYTF.

The DNA of the CDR3 is TGTGCCAGCAGTTCCCACAGGGACTCCTACGAGCAGTACTTC. Protein sequence: CASSSHRDSYEQYF. The chain links TRBV27 to TRBJ2-7; maybe TRBD1 (6 bases). The CDR3 has 14 amino acids. Germline-derived CDR1 and CDR2 are MNHEY and SMNVEV (reference sequence). Trimming removed 4 bases from V and 0 bases from J, with 10 bases in between.

The table lists this clone with a count of one. The V gene is TRBV27, the J gene TRBJ1-5; D possibly corresponds to TRBD1 (6 bases). Germline V gene lookup returns CDR1 MNHEY and CDR2 SMNVEV (reference sequence). V was cut by 5 bases and J by 2 bases, with 25 bases left in between. This CDR3 is 19 amino acids long. The chain's CDR3 is CASSPWTAFDLKGNQPQHF. The CDR3 bases are TGTGCCAGCAGTCCCTGGACAGCCTTCGATCTAAAGGGCAATCAGCCCCAGCATTTT.

The chain recombines TRBV7-8 with TRBJ1-5, with 7 bases fitting TRBD1. The germline CDR1 and CDR2 sequences are SGHVS and FQNEAQ. V was pared by 8 bases and J by 7 bases, with 8 bases of the junction left unmatched. CDR3 length: 13 residues. CDR3 DNA: TGTGCCAGCTCATACAGGGGTGGGCAGCCCCAGCATTTT. Its protein product is CASSYRGGQPQHF. The variable domain in full, with the rest retrieved from reference TRBV7-8 and TRBJ1-5, is GAGVSQSPRYKVAKRGQDVALRCDPISGHVSLFWYQQALGQGPEFLTYFQNEAQLDKSGLPSDRFFAERPEGSVSTLKIQRTQQEDSAVYLCASSYRGGQPQHFGDGTRLSIL.

The rearrangement links TRBV2 to TRBJ2-3, with TRBD2 as a possible D gene (6 bases). The V end was cut by 1 base, the J end by 2 bases, with 10 bases between. The CDR3 covers 15 residues. Per the germline V gene, CDR1 is SNHLY and CDR2 is FYNNEI. In DNA, the CDR3 is TGTGCCAGCAGTGAAGGGGGCGGGAACACAGATACGCAGTATTTT. It encodes CASSEGGGNTDTQYF.

The V gene is TRBV11-2, the J gene TRBJ2-3, with TRBD2 as a possible D gene (7 bases). Between the trimmed V and J ends, which lost 5 bases and 6 bases, there was a span of 18 bases. This CDR3 region has 15 residues. Germline V lookup: CDR1 SGHAT, CDR2 FQNNGV. CDR3 DNA: TGTGCCAGCAGCGAGTGGGCGGGGGCAGGGGATACGCAGTATTTT. It specifies CASSEWAGAGDTQYF.

V usage is TRBV15 and J usage is TRBJ2-2, with D possibly being TRBD2 (5 bases). The CDR3 has 17 amino acids. Between the trimmed V and J ends, which lost 0 bases and 6 bases, there was a span of 17 bases. The V gene's germline CDR1 is LNHNV and CDR2 YYDKDF (reference sequence). The CDR3 here is CATSRDNMRRRAGELFF. The DNA of the CDR3 is TGTGCCACCAGCAGAGATAACATGCGTCGGCGGGCCGGGGAGCTGTTTTTT.

The chain is built from TRBV27 and TRBJ2-7, with 9 positions matching TRBD1. The germline V gene encodes CDR1 MNHEY and CDR2 SMNVEV (reference sequence). The length of the CDR3 is 13 residues. V was clipped by 11 bases and J by 5 bases; unmatched bases: 10. This CDR3 is CAVSDRGGHEQYF. DNA for the CDR3: TGTGCCGTTTCAGACAGGGGGGGGCACGAGCAGTACTTC.

The table lists this clone with a count of one. This chain joins TRBV6-5 and TRBJ2-5; a possible D gene is TRBD1 (5 bases). CDR3 size: 14 residues. Germline lookup yields CDR1 MNHEY and CDR2 SVGAGI. The V gene lost 9 bases and the J gene lost 2 bases, with 16 bases spanning the gap. Here the CDR3 reads CASLVGQAQETQYF. CDR3 nucleotides: TGTGCCAGTTTGGTGGGGCAGGCACAAGAGACCCAGTACTTC.

The chain has TRBV29-1 and TRBJ1-4, with 8 bases aligning to TRBD1. This CDR3 contains 14 residues. V shed 6 bases and J 4 bases; nucleotides not matched to a gene: 7. In germline, CDR1 is SQVTM, CDR2 ANQGSEA. The CDR3 here is CSVGDRRNNEKLFF. Written as DNA, the CDR3 is TGCAGCGTCGGGGACAGGCGCAATAATGAAAAACTGTTTTTT.

The rearrangement links TRBV11-2 to TRBJ1-6, with a weak D call TRBD1 (5 bases). The CDR3 is 16 residues long. With 4 bases removed from V and 7 bases from J, the gap between germline ends came to 17 bases. Germline V lookup: CDR1 SGHAT, CDR2 FQNNGV. The CDR3 is CASSSRPGLWNSPLHF. Here the CDR3 DNA reads TGTGCCAGCAGCTCTCGTCCGGGACTGTGGAATTCACCCCTCCACTTT.

Only one count was recorded for this clone. The rearrangement uses TRBV19 and TRBJ2-5, with 7 bases identical to TRBD1. The length of the CDR3 is 14 residues. The V segment lost 7 bases and the J segment 4 bases; nucleotides outside the gene matches: 9. The germline gives CDR1 LNHDA, CDR2 SQIVND (reference sequence). In nucleotides, the CDR3 is TGTGCCAGTAAACCCCGGACAGGTCTAGAGACCCAGTACTTC. Its translation is CASKPRTGLETQYF.

This clone showed up just once. J is TRBJ2-7 and V is TRBV7-2; 9 nucleotides match TRBD1. The V gene end was trimmed by 5 bases and the J gene end by 2 bases; junction bases not matched to a gene: 7. Per germline, CDR1 SGHTA and CDR2 FQGNSA. The CDR3 spans 15 residues. CDR3: CASSLRQGVTYEQYF. The CDR3 DNA reads TGTGCCAGCAGCCTGAGACAGGGGGTGACCTACGAGCAGTACTTC.

In this sample, this clone turned up once. The chain recombines TRBV19 with TRBJ1-5; D gene uncertain. The CDR3 runs to 10 residues. Germline V gives CDR1 LNHDA, CDR2 SQIVND (reference sequence). V was cut by 3 bases and J by 13 bases, with 7 bases left in between. In DNA form, the CDR3 reads TGTGCCAGTAGTATCGGGGAACAGCATTTT. The encoded protein is CASSIGEQHF.